This T cell receptor beta chain was documented in a study of cytomegalovirus exposure and HLA in healthy donors. General study points: The classifier, whose performance was assessed in both the original and validation cohorts, reportedly diagnosed cytomegalovirus status with high specificity and sensitivity. Confirmation was obtained in vitro that a few CMV-associated chains are specific for CMV antigens.

PCR primers comprised 60 Vbeta and 13 Jbeta primers. The assay was immunoSEQ multiplex PCR, and TCRdb's table has in-frame clones only and misses some. The sample shows 70,000 to 85,000 clones, about two thirds of them seen only once. A note on this clone: Its antigen is not known.

Germline CDR1 MNHNY, CDR2 SVGAGI (reference sequence). V was shortened by 7 bases and J by 2 bases, with 14 bases between the two germline ends. This CDR3 contains 14 residues. Sequences were obtained from PBMCs. The sequence was collected from a young man in good health and CMV-seropositive. The chain couples TRBV6-6 to TRBJ1-2; TRBD1 might be the D (5 bases). CDR3 DNA: TGTGCCAGCAAAGTCCCAGGGAAGAACTATGGCTACACCTTC. Protein product: CASKVPGKNYGYTF.